This T cell receptor beta chain originates from a study of blood T cell repertoires in COVID-19. Across the whole study: T cells, B-cell-depleted T cells, or PBMCs provided the cDNA or gDNA that served as material.

The protocol was immunoSEQ multiplex PCR, while the TCRdb copy is restricted to in-frame clones and leaves out a portion. The data show 500,000 or so clones, roughly 90% seen once. This clonotype originated in a young woman who had recovered from COVID-19. The material sequenced was PBMCs or T cells enriched from blood (not recorded which).

The CDR3 DNA reads TGTGCCAGAAGTCCTACCTCGCGGGGGGTAGATACGCAGTATTTT. Translation gives CARSPTSRGVDTQYF. This rearrangement joins TRBV5-3 to TRBJ2-3; the match to TRBD2 covers 8 bases. TRBV5-3 is reported as an ORF; its role is uncertain. The CDR3 covers 15 residues. The V segment lost 5 bases and the J segment 5 bases; nucleotides outside the gene matches: 10.